This T cell receptor (beta chain) came from a study of blood T cell repertoires in COVID-19 (dated by TCRdb to the early 2020s). About the full investigation: Samples from collaborators originated in the United States, Italy and Spain and spanned both the acute and convalescent phases of COVID-19. The sample metadata nearly always contained a de-identified subject ID, COVID-19 status, age in years and sex. Subjects who had been exposed to COVID-19, were actively infected with it, or had recovered from it provided the deeply sampled blood TCRbeta repertoires that made up the dataset. The prospective study material was composed of cDNA or gDNA derived from T cells, B-cell-depleted T cells, or PBMCs. The repertoires were released in a freely available public database meant as a resource for research on the immune response to SARS-CoV-2. Samples came from the ongoing ImmuneRACE study (first 160 participants) plus 1,254 subjects from 6 global collaborators. Where HLA class I and class II types were available, the types were taken from metadata supplied by the sample provider, not from assay-based typing. Findings and caveats that apply to the study as a whole: The amount of clinical and demographic metadata varied by source and participant and was provided uncurated.

A note on this clone: Its recognized antigen is unknown. No base quality values were provided; no much bigger clone lies one nucleotide off.

In the germline V gene, CDR1 corresponds to MDHEN and CDR2 to SYDVKM. Relative to germline, V is missing 5 bases and J is missing 11 bases, with 8 bases of the junction outside any gene match. Reading from cysteine to phenylalanine, the CDR3 counts 12 amino acids. Only the CDR3 DNA is retained, 36 bases long and in frame from the first base. Whole blood was collected in K2EDTA tubes by collaborating institutions according to the institutions' own protocols. For TCRbeta analysis, collaborators shipped samples in one of three forms: frozen whole blood, isolated PBMCs, or DNA extracted from either of those sample types. The immunoSEQ Assay, a bias-controlled multiplex PCR, was used to amplify TCRbeta CDR3 regions from genomic DNA. The source study handled its data this way. Within the assay, amplification of reference gene primers was used to estimate how many nucleated cells each sample contained. To quantify the absolute abundance of each unique TCRbeta CDR3 rearrangement, sequence reads were collapsed and filtered. For each sample, productive Simpson clonality was calculated as the square root of Simpson's diversity index across productive rearrangements. The clones in this table, taken by TCRdb from immuneACCESS, are in-frame only. Not every clone is retained; where verified, under half of the shortfall comes from an unresolved V gene, and the cause of the rest is unknown. From that table come the V and J calls and clone size; the DNA was used to work out D and trimming. The sample records 95,000 or so clones, around 87% of which are singletons. Jointly, the top ten make up roughly a sixth of the sample.

The sequenced sample consisted of peripheral blood. The chain is made from TRBV28 and TRBJ1-1; the central 7 bases match TRBD1. The sequence was obtained from a human donor in a cohort sampled during active COVID-19. The CDR3: CASSGWDRSAFF. The sequence in DNA is TGTGCCAGCAGTGGGTGGGACAGATCGGCTTTCTTT.